This T cell receptor beta chain was sequenced during a study of blood T cell repertoires in COVID-19. Sequencing used immunoSEQ multiplex PCR; TCRdb keeps in-frame clones, though not all of them. This table has some 460,000 clones, 75% to 90% appearing once. This sequence originates from a young woman with acute or convalescent COVID-19. Sequencing was carried out using peripheral blood.

CDR3 sequence: CASSLVEGGAGYTF. The CDR3 DNA reads TGCGCCAGCAGCTTGGTGGAGGGTGGGGCTGGCTACACCTTC. The V and J genes are TRBV5-1 and TRBJ1-2; D is possibly TRBD1 (5 bases). Trimming pared 0 bases from V and 7 bases from J, leaving 13 bases between. The CDR3 is made up of 14 amino acids. Germline loops: CDR1 SGHRS, CDR2 YFSETQ. Combining the CDR3 with reference TRBV5-1 and TRBJ1-2 gives the whole variable domain KAGVTQTPRYLIKTRGQQVTLSCSPISGHRSVSWYQQTPGQGLQFLFEYFSETQRNKGNFPGRFSGRQFSNSRSEMNVSTLELGDSALYLCASSLVEGGAGYTFGSGTRLTVV.